Described below is a single TCR beta chain sequence and its context. The data originate from a study of shared clonotypes between healthy human individuals. This CDR3 region has 16 residues. CDR1 and CDR2 from the germline V gene are LNHNV and YYDKDF (reference sequence). Trimming removed 1 base at V and 6 bases at J, with 15 bases between. Naive CD8 cells comprised CD45RO-negative, CCR7-positively selected cells, excluding terminally differentiated effector memory CD45RA+ cells. Donors comprised healthy HIV-negative adults lacking recent acute infections or vaccinations. The protocol was immunoSEQ multiplex PCR, while the TCRdb copy is restricted to in-frame clones and leaves out a portion. The sample lists about 800,000 clones, around 96% occurring once.

The sample consisted of naive CD8+ T cells sorted from blood. This TCR was sampled from a young man in good health. V and J are TRBV15 and TRBJ2-2, with TRBD1 as a possible D gene (6 bases). The DNA for the CDR3 is TGTGCCACCAGCAGAGTGGTCACAGGGTTGCCCGGGGAGCTGTTTTTT. Its translation is CATSRVVTGLPGELFF.